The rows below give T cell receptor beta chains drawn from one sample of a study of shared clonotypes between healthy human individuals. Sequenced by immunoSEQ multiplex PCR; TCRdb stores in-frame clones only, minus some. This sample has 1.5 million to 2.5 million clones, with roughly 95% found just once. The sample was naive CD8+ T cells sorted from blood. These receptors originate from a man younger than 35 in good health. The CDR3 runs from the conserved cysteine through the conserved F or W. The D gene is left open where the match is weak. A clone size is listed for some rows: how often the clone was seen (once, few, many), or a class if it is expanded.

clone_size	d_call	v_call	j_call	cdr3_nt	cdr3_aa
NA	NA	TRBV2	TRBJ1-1	TGTGCCAGCAGTGAGCCGACAAGAGGGACTAAGGCTTTCTTT	CASSEPTRGTKAFF
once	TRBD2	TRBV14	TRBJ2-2	TGTGCCAGCAGCCAAGTAGCGGGGGGATTCACCGGGGAGCTGTTTTTT	CASSQVAGGFTGELFF
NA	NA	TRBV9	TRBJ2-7	TGTGCCAGCAGCGTCGGTGGGGCTAGCTCCTACGAGCAGTACTTC	CASSVGGASSYEQYF
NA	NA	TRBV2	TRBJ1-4	TGTGCCAGCACCCTCTGGGGGGGGACTAATGAAAAACTGTTTTTT	CASTLWGGTNEKLFF
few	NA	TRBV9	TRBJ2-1	TGTGCCAGCAGCGCTGAGGCGGGCCTGTACAATGAGCAGTTCTTC	CASSAEAGLYNEQFF
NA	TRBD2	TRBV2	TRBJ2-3	TGTGCCAGCATACCGGGATTAGATAAGAGCGGGGCGTACACAGATACGCAGTATTTT	CASIPGLDKSGAYTDTQYF
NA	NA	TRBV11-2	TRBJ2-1	TGTGCCAGCAGCCTACTCGGATGGAATGAGCAGTTCTTC	CASSLLGWNEQFF
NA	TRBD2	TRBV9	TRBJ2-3	TGTGCCAGCAGCGTAGTGGCGGGGGTCAGCACAGATACGCAGTATTTT	CASSVVAGVSTDTQYF
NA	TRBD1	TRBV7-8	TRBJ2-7	TGTGCCAGCATCAAAGACAGGGGGGGGCTAACCTACGAGCAGTACTTC	CASIKDRGGLTYEQYF
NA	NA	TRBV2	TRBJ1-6	TGTGCCAGCAGTGAAGTTCCAGGGTTTTCACCCCTCCACTTT	CASSEVPGFSPLHF
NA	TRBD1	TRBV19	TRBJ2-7	TGTGCCAGTAGTACCGGACAGGGCTACGAGCAGTACTTC	CASSTGQGYEQYF
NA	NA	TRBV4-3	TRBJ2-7	TGCGCCAGCAGCCGTAACGGTGACGAGCAGTACTTC	CASSRNGDEQYF
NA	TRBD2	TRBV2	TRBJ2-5	TGTGCCAGCAGTGAGGGAGGGATCCAAGAGACCCAGTACTTC	CASSEGGIQETQYF